Listed below are T cell receptor beta chains from one sample, sequenced in a study of response to subunit inactivated influenza vaccine. From the RT-PCR reads, TCRdb called clonotypes with MiXCR, one entry per CDR3 protein. Here the sample spans around 520,000 distinct CDR3 sequences, about an eighth being singletons. Sequences were derived from PBMCs from blood, sampled on the day of vaccination. The receptor source for this set is a man aged 50 to 59 who received an inactivated influenza vaccine. The conserved cysteine and the conserved F or W are not part of the CDR3 here. Fields, in order: clone size, V gene, J gene, CDR3 protein. For some rows the clone size is stated as once, few or many, or as a class when expanded; others skip it.

clone_size: .
v_call: TRBV4-2
j_call: TRBJ1-6
cdr3_aa: ASSQDRGRTSYNSPLH

clone_size: few
v_call: TRBV12-3/TRBV12-4
j_call: TRBJ2-5
cdr3_aa: ASRRSGIQETQY

clone_size: .
v_call: TRBV7-8
j_call: TRBJ1-6
cdr3_aa: ASSFLTGGGYNSPLH

clone_size: .
v_call: TRBV30
j_call: TRBJ1-1
cdr3_aa: AWSLGRGNTEAF

clone_size: .
v_call: TRBV6-2/TRBV6-3
j_call: TRBJ1-2
cdr3_aa: ASTLRTDYYGYA

clone_size: few
v_call: TRBV18
j_call: TRBJ2-3
cdr3_aa: ASSPRVTSGPDTQY

clone_size: .
v_call: TRBV29-1
j_call: TRBJ2-1
cdr3_aa: SVSTSDYNEQF

clone_size: .
v_call: TRBV10-1
j_call: TRBJ1-1
cdr3_aa: ASSVNPGTEAF

clone_size: .
v_call: TRBV11-2
j_call: TRBJ2-3
cdr3_aa: ASSLGGGRGSTSTDTQY

clone_size: .
v_call: TRBV11-1
j_call: TRBJ2-4
cdr3_aa: ASSPGLAPAKNIQY

clone_size: few
v_call: TRBV3-1
j_call: TRBJ2-1
cdr3_aa: ASSHSGGSSYNEQF

clone_size: .
v_call: TRBV20-1
j_call: TRBJ2-7
cdr3_aa: SAFGTSGTLEQY

clone_size: few
v_call: TRBV12-3/TRBV12-4
j_call: TRBJ1-4
cdr3_aa: ASSPGTAGEKLF

clone_size: few
v_call: TRBV20-1
j_call: TRBJ2-3
cdr3_aa: SARGRSSGTDTQY

clone_size: few
v_call: TRBV7-2
j_call: TRBJ2-1
cdr3_aa: ASSTSTGAYNEQF

clone_size: few
v_call: TRBV5-1
j_call: TRBJ2-3
cdr3_aa: ASSLMHSSTDTQY

clone_size: .
v_call: TRBV15
j_call: TRBJ2-5
cdr3_aa: ATSRGSGGTQETQY

clone_size: .
v_call: TRBV20-1
j_call: TRBJ2-2
cdr3_aa: SASPGKNTGELF

clone_size: few
v_call: TRBV7-2
j_call: TRBJ2-3
cdr3_aa: ASSLGGSSTPDTQY

clone_size: .
v_call: TRBV20-1
j_call: TRBJ2-3
cdr3_aa: SARGLAGAQLDTQY

clone_size: few
v_call: TRBV6-5
j_call: TRBJ2-3
cdr3_aa: ASSYSSLAGDPTDTQY

clone_size: .
v_call: TRBV7-9
j_call: TRBJ2-2
cdr3_aa: ASSLAVSGWPGELF

clone_size: many
v_call: TRBV5-1
j_call: TRBJ2-5
cdr3_aa: ASSRGTQQETQY

clone_size: few
v_call: TRBV13
j_call: TRBJ1-3
cdr3_aa: ASSPRGVFGNTIY

clone_size: .
v_call: TRBV9
j_call: TRBJ1-5
cdr3_aa: ASSESRCSNQPQH

clone_size: few
v_call: TRBV20-1
j_call: TRBJ2-1
cdr3_aa: SADQLAGLHNEQF

clone_size: .
v_call: TRBV20-1
j_call: TRBJ2-5
cdr3_aa: SAGDSLFSQY

clone_size: .
v_call: TRBV7-9
j_call: TRBJ2-1
cdr3_aa: ASSLRTRRATYNEHF

clone_size: few
v_call: TRBV4-3
j_call: TRBJ2-5
cdr3_aa: ASSQGTSGGPHQETQY

clone_size: .
v_call: TRBV7-2
j_call: TRBJ2-7
cdr3_aa: ASSLVAGQGRHEQY

clone_size: many
v_call: TRBV29-1
j_call: TRBJ2-2
cdr3_aa: SVVAGSALRTGELF